The clone carrying this T cell receptor beta chain has a handful of counts. Its target is not known. The beta constant-region primer was an equimolar mix of two oligonucleotides covering TRBC1 and TRBC2. Ligated cDNA was amplified by four rounds of PCR with nested alpha and beta constant-region primers and SP2. TCRdb reanalysed the UMI-ligation and nested PCR reads using MiXCR and keeps one entry per CDR3 protein. The table has under 150,000 distinct CDR3 sequences, 15% to 25% seen once. This specimen comes from a study of naive and memory T cell subsets. Study observations and caveats: Especially in CD8 cells, naive repertoires contained a few larger clonotypes, possibly CD45RA-re-expressing memory cells. Gini index rose across naive, CM, EM and EMRA in CD4 and CD8. Over 90% of naive TCR sequences appeared only once, unlike memory subsets.

Four subsets defined by CD45RA and CD27 were sorted after CD3, CD4, CD8 and live/dead staining. The length of the CDR3 is 16 residues. CDR1 and CDR2 from the germline V gene are DFQATT and SNEGSKA (reference sequence). Unmatched junction bases numbered 6, after V lost 0 bases and J lost 2 bases. The TCR sequence derives from a human donor in good health. Sequenced sample: naive CD8+ T cells from blood. The V call is TRBV20-1, the J call TRBJ2-7, with 11 nucleotides matching TRBD2. The CDR3: CSARDTSGSDPYEQYF. The CDR3 nucleotides are TGCAGTGCTAGAGATACTAGCGGGAGTGACCCCTACGAGCAGTACTTC.